This T cell receptor beta chain was profiled in a study of molecular identifiers for immune sequencing clone quantification. This CDR3 region has 12 residues. This clonotype occurred a few times. The antigen is unknown. The junction departs from the called germline gene at one end, perhaps through a read error. TCRdb ran MiXCR on the PCR reads and lists one entry per CDR3 protein. Of about 630,000 distinct CDR3 sequences in the sample, 25% were seen once. General study findings and limits: Among effectors, clones above 20 RNA copies held over 97% of molecules; among naive cells, under 1%.

The chain recombines TRBV5-3 with TRBJ2-1; unclear D gene. TRBV5-3 is noted as an ORF with a role that remains uncertain. Sequencing was performed on naive CD8+ T cells from blood, with Jurkat cell RNA spiked in. The subset here: FACS-sorted CD8+CD4-CCR7+CD45RA+ naive T cells. The TCR was taken from a human donor in good health. Some libraries in this study had Jurkat cell RNA spiked in. The CDR3 DNA reads as TGTGCCAGCAGCTTTATAGCTTCTGAGCAGTTCTTC. Translating it yields CASSFIASEQFF.